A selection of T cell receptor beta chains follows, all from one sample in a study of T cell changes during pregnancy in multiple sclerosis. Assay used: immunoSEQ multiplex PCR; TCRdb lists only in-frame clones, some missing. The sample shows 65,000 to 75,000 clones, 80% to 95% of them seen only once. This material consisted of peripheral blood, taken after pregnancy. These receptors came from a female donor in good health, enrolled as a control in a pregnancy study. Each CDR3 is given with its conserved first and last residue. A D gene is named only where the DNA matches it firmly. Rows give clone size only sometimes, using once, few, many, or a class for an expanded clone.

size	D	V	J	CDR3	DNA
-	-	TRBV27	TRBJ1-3	CASSLSGGSSGNTIYF	TGTGCCAGCAGTTTATCCGGCGGGAGCTCTGGAAACACCATATATTTT
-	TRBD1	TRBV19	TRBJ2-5	CASTTTGDLQETQYF	TGTGCCAGTACCACGACAGGGGATCTCCAAGAGACCCAGTACTTC
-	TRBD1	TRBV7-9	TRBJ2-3	CASSPPDRGITDTQYF	TGTGCCAGCAGCCCCCCGGACAGGGGGATCACAGATACGCAGTATTTT
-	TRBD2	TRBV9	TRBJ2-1	CASSVLGGDSNEQFF	TGTGCCAGCAGCGTTTTGGGAGGGGATAGCAATGAGCAGTTCTTC
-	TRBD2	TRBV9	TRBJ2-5	CASSPGGWEETQYF	TGTGCCAGCAGCCCGGGGGGGTGGGAAGAGACCCAGTACTTC
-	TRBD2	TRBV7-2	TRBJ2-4	CASSLLAGGAKNIQYF	TGTGCCAGCAGCCTATTAGCGGGAGGGGCCAAAAACATTCAGTACTTC
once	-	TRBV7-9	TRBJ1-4	CASSPEAANEKLFF	TGTGCCAGCAGCCCGGAGGCGGCTAATGAAAAACTGTTTTTT
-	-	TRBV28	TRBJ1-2	CASINSGTLNYGYTF	TGTGCCAGCATTAATTCAGGAACCCTTAACTATGGCTACACCTTC
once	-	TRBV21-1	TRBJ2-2	CASSMGGQVKTNTGELFF	TGTGCCAGCAGCATGGGAGGCCAGGTCAAAACGAACACCGGGGAGCTGTTTTTT
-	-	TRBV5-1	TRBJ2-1	CASSLVLEARTYNEQFF	TGCGCCAGCAGCTTGGTATTAGAGGCCCGTACGTACAATGAGCAGTTCTTC
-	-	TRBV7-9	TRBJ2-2	CASSLGQVTGELFF	TGTGCCAGCAGCTTAGGACAGGTCACCGGGGAGCTGTTTTTT
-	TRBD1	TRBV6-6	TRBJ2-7	CASSPSTGTGAREQYF	TGTGCCAGCAGTCCCTCCACCGGGACAGGGGCCCGCGAGCAGTACTTC
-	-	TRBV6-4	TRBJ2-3	CASSASGTDTQYF	TGTGCCAGCAGTGCTAGCGGCACAGATACGCAGTATTTT
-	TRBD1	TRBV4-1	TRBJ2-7	CASSQDGTGISEQYF	TGCGCCAGCAGCCAAGATGGGACAGGGATCTCCGAGCAGTACTTC
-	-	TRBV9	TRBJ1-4	CASSGEGGSGEKLFF	TGTGCCAGCAGCGGGGAGGGGGGCTCGGGTGAAAAACTGTTTTTT
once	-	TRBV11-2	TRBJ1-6	CASSLDLRSPLHF	TGTGCCAGCAGCTTAGATCTAAGATCACCCCTCCACTTT
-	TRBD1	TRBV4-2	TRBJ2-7	CASSQELTRVTGPKGIYEQYF	TGTGCCAGCAGCCAAGAATTGACCCGTGTGACAGGGCCGAAAGGGATCTACGAGCAGTACTTC
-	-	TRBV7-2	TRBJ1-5	CASSLVGVGSNQPQHF	TGTGCCAGCAGCTTAGTCGGGGTGGGCAGCAATCAGCCCCAGCATTTT
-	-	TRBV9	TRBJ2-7	CASSVSSTESYEQYF	TGTGCCAGCAGCGTCTCGTCGACAGAATCCTACGAGCAGTACTTC
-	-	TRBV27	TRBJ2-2	CASSSLTGGELFF	TGTGCCAGCAGTTCTCTGACCGGGGGGGAGCTGTTTTTT
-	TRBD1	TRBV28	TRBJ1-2	CASSSRQGIGGYTF	TGTGCCAGCAGTTCTCGACAGGGGATAGGCGGCTACACCTTC
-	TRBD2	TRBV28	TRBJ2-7	CASSFGGEGYEQYF	TGTGCCAGCAGTTTCGGGGGGGAGGGTTACGAGCAGTACTTC
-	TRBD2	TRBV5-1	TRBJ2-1	CASSAGLAGDGYNEQFF	TGCGCCAGCAGCGCCGGACTAGCGGGAGATGGGTACAATGAGCAGTTCTTC
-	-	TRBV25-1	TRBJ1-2	CASSEGRSGYTF	TGTGCCAGCAGTGAAGGGAGATCTGGCTACACCTTC
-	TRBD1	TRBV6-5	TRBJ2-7	CASSYTTGTGFQEQYF	TGTGCCAGCAGTTACACAACCGGGACAGGGTTTCAAGAGCAGTACTTC